These 20 T cell receptor beta chains were all obtained from the same sample, sequenced in a study of blood T cell repertoires in COVID-19. Method: immunoSEQ multiplex PCR; TCRdb's copy keeps in-frame clones and lacks some. Altogether 250,000 to 300,000 clones are present, 75% to 90% being singletons, with the ten largest covering 3.5% to 5.5%. What was sequenced was peripheral blood. Receptors were obtained from a man aged 55 to 70 who had recovered from COVID-19.

This clone was counted only a few times. V and J are TRBV19 and TRBJ1-5; no clear D. CDR1 and CDR2 from the germline V gene are LNHDA and SQIVND (reference sequence). Trimming removed 5 bases from V and 3 bases from J, with 11 bases in between. CDR3 length: 14 amino acids. CDR3 DNA sequence: TGTGCCAGTAGTCCCCTCGGGGTCAATCAGCCCCAGCATTTT. Its translation: CASSPLGVNQPQHF.

This chain connects TRBV7-6 to TRBJ1-4; D is perhaps TRBD1 (5 bases). The ends were cut back, 1 base at V and 8 bases at J, with 17 bases in the middle. This CDR3 comprises 16 residues. Germline-derived CDR1 and CDR2 are SGHVS and FNYEAQ. The CDR3 nucleotides are TGTGCCAGCAGCTTAGATCTCCAGGGAGGGAGGGAAAAACTGTTTTTT. The encoded protein is CASSLDLQGGREKLFF.

This clone appeared a single time. The chain carries TRBV2 and TRBJ2-1; 9 nucleotides align to TRBD2. The germline CDR1 and CDR2 sequences are SNHLY and FYNNEI. The CDR3 sequence is 15 residues long. V trimming: 5 bases; J trimming: 2 bases; junction bases outside the gene matches: 4. The CDR3 DNA reads as TGTGCCAGCAGTACCAGACTAGCGGCCTACAATGAGCAGTTCTTC. Encoded protein: CASSTRLAAYNEQFF.

The rearrangement joins TRBV5-1 to TRBJ2-5; 8 bases align to TRBD2. The CDR3 totals 15 residues. Trimming took 2 bases from V and 5 from J; bases not matched to a gene: 8. Germline CDR1 and CDR2: SGHRS and YFSETQ. The CDR3 DNA sequence: TGCGCCAGCAGCTTTTATAGCGGGACGGAGGAGACCCAGTACTTC. This sequence encodes CASSFYSGTEETQYF.

This sequence joins TRBV19 and TRBJ1-6; TRBD1 is a possible D gene (6 bases). The CDR3 consists of 14 residues. V lost 10 bases to trimming and J lost 7 bases, with 17 bases between them. Germline V gene lookup returns CDR1 LNHDA and CDR2 SQIVND (reference sequence). The CDR3 DNA is TGTGCCACCACTGCGCAGGGGTGGAATTCACCCCTCCACTTT. It specifies CATTAQGWNSPLHF. Full variable domain (remainder filled in from reference TRBV19 and TRBJ1-6): DGGITQSPKYLFRKEGQNVTLSCEQNLNHDAMYWYRQDPGQGLRLIYYSQIVNDFQKGDIAEGYSVSREKKESFPLTVTSAQKNPTAFYLCATTAQGWNSPLHFGNGTRLTVT.

The CDR3 region has the DNA TGTGCCAGCAGTGCGTACCGGACAGGGTTCGTCCACGAGCAGTACTTC. As protein: CASSAYRTGFVHEQYF. The rearrangement uses TRBV2 and TRBJ2-7; 8 nucleotides match TRBD1. This CDR3 comprises 16 residues. V shed 4 bases, J shed 5 bases, and the junction held 13 bases outside the gene matches. The germline V gene encodes CDR1 SNHLY and CDR2 FYNNEI.

Concerning this clone: Other nucleotide sequences from this sample produce the same CDR3. The chain couples TRBV5-1 to TRBJ2-5; possible D gene TRBD2, 6 bases. V shed 0 bases and J shed 5 bases, with 11 bases lying between them. The germline V gene has CDR1 SGHRS and CDR2 YFSETQ. The CDR3 runs to 14 residues. CDR3 residues: CASSLAAGTETQYF. CDR3 bases: TGCGCCAGCAGCTTGGCTGCGGGAACCGAGACCCAGTACTTC.

This clone was detected only once. The chain recombines TRBV4-2 with TRBJ2-3, with D perhaps TRBD2 (6 bases). The CDR3 loop spans 19 amino acids. V was pared by 0 bases and J by 4 bases, with 23 bases between. Germline-derived CDR1 and CDR2 are LGHNA and YNFKEQ. CDR3 loop: CASSQESGLGRLPPDTQYF. As DNA, the CDR3 is TGTGCCAGCAGCCAAGAATCGGGCCTGGGGAGGCTCCCCCCAGATACGCAGTATTTT.

This chain links TRBV21-1 with TRBJ2-3; the D call of TRBD2 is as the table states it, not checked on the DNA. TRBV21-1 is a pseudogene locus. The length of the CDR3 is 16 residues. In DNA form, the CDR3 reads TGTGCCAGCAGCATAAGTGGGTCCCTCCAGAGGGATACGCAGTATTTT. Translation: CASSISGSLQRDTQYF.

The genes are TRBV30 and TRBJ1-5, with a possible D match to TRBD1 (6 bases). The CDR3 sequence is 14 residues long. The V and J ends lost 3 bases and 3 bases respectively, with 12 bases between them. The germline V gene encodes CDR1 GTSNPN and CDR2 SVGIG (reference sequence). In nucleotides, the CDR3 is TGTGCCTGGAGGGAAACAGGGCTCAATCAGCCCCAGCATTTT. Residues: CAWRETGLNQPQHF.

This clone was detected only a few times. This chain links TRBV6-5 with TRBJ2-7; possibly TRBD1 for D (6 bases). V was trimmed by 5 bases and J by 0 bases, leaving 11 bases between them. The CDR3 runs to 14 residues. Per the germline V gene, CDR1 is MNHEY and CDR2 is SVGAGI. This CDR3 reads CASSQDRYSYEQYF. The CDR3 DNA follows: TGTGCCAGCAGTCAGGACAGATACTCCTACGAGCAGTACTTC.

The chain links TRBV28 to TRBJ1-1; the D is unclear. This CDR3 comprises 14 residues. The V gene's germline CDR1 is MDHEN and CDR2 SYDVKM. Deletions cut 6 bases from V and 0 bases from J, with 11 bases between. CDR3 bases: TGTGCCAGCAGATCCAGAAACATGAACACTGAAGCTTTCTTT. Its protein is CASRSRNMNTEAFF.

The chain has TRBV6-6 and TRBJ2-7, with 7 bases identical to TRBD1. After removal of 6 bases from V and 3 bases from J, the junction contained 5 bases not matched to a gene. Germline values: CDR1 MNHNY, CDR2 SVGAGI (reference sequence). This CDR3 region has 13 residues. The DNA of the CDR3 is TGTGCCAGCAGGACCGGGACAGACTACGAGCAGTACTTC. It yields the protein CASRTGTDYEQYF.

This chain connects TRBV18 to TRBJ1-1, with D perhaps matching TRBD1 (6 bases). The CDR3 contains 15 residues. The germline gives CDR1 KGHSH, CDR2 LQKENI. V lost 5 bases, J lost 1 base, and 14 bases lay in between. The DNA of the CDR3 is TGTGCCAGCTCATCTACCACGGGACAGAACACTGAAGCTTTCTTT. As protein: CASSSTTGQNTEAFF.

V and J are TRBV7-8 and TRBJ1-1; D is unresolved. V was clipped by 1 base and J by 3 bases, with 6 bases between them. Germline CDR1 is SGHVS and CDR2 is FQNEAQ. The CDR3 contains 13 residues. The CDR3 bases are TGTGCCAGCAGCTTAGGCGAATACACTGAAGCTTTCTTT. Amino acids: CASSLGEYTEAFF.

On this clone: Within the sample, other DNA sequences also encode this same CDR3. The chain couples TRBV29-1 to TRBJ1-5, with 12 positions matching TRBD1. This CDR3 contains 14 residues. Germline CDR1 and CDR2: SQVTM and ANQGSEA. With V trimmed by 6 bases and J by 4 bases, 4 bases remained unmatched. CDR3 region: CSVGDRGLNQPQHF. The CDR3 DNA reads as TGCAGCGTAGGGGACAGGGGGCTGAATCAGCCCCAGCATTTT.

The gene calls are TRBV28 and TRBJ1-5, with 7 nucleotides matching TRBD1. Germline values: CDR1 MDHEN, CDR2 SYDVKM. There are 17 residues in the CDR3. V was pared by 4 bases and J by 4 bases, with 13 bases of the junction left unmatched. The CDR3 region is CASSSPSPDRKNQPQHF. The CDR3 DNA follows: TGTGCCAGCAGTTCCCCCTCTCCGGACAGGAAGAATCAGCCCCAGCATTTT. Complete variable domain (other parts from reference TRBV28 and TRBJ1-5): DVKVTQSSRYLVKRTGEKVFLECVQDMDHENMFWYRQDPGLGLRLIYFSYDVKMKEKGDIPEGYSVSREKKERFSLILESASTNQTSMYLCASSSPSPDRKNQPQHFGDGTRLSIL.

This clone was detected many times. This chain connects TRBV27 to TRBJ1-1; D gene ambiguous. Between the trimmed V and J ends, which lost 1 base and 1 base, there was a span of 10 bases. Per the germline V gene, CDR1 is MNHEY and CDR2 is SMNVEV (reference sequence). The CDR3 length is 15 residues. The CDR3 sequence: CASSLLPRTNTEAFF. The CDR3 DNA follows: TGTGCCAGCAGTTTATTACCGAGAACGAACACTGAAGCTTTCTTT.

This chain uses TRBV5-1 with TRBJ2-3, with 8 bases lining up with TRBD2. CDR3 length: 15 residues. Trimming cost V 2 bases and J 6 bases; bases outside gene matches: 8. Germline V gives CDR1 SGHRS, CDR2 YFSETQ. CDR3 residues: CASSFTSGPGDTQYF. In DNA form, the CDR3 reads TGCGCCAGCAGCTTCACTAGCGGTCCGGGGGATACGCAGTATTTT.

The genes are TRBV5-8 and TRBJ2-7; D unresolved. The ends were cut back, 4 bases at V and 0 bases at J, with 5 bases in the middle. The CDR3 is 12 amino acids. From germline, CDR1 is SGHTS and CDR2 YDEGEE. CDR3 coding DNA: TGTGCCAGCAGCGTGAGCTCCTACGAGCAGTACTTC. Translated, it gives CASSVSSYEQYF.